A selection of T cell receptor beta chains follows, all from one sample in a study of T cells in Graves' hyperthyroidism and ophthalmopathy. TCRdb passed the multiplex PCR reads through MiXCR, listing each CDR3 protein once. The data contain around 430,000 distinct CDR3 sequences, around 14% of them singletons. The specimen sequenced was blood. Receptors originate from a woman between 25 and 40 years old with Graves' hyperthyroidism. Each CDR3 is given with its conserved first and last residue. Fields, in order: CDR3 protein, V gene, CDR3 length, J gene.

cdr3_aa: CASSPDRAINQPQHF
v_call: TRBV12-3/TRBV12-4
cdr3_length: 15
j_call: TRBJ1-5

cdr3_aa: CAWSVGVYNEQFF
v_call: TRBV30
cdr3_length: 13
j_call: TRBJ2-1

cdr3_aa: CASSSPRSYEQYF
v_call: TRBV7-9
cdr3_length: 13
j_call: TRBJ2-7

cdr3_aa: CASSGGQGRGDTQYF
v_call: TRBV5-1
cdr3_length: 15
j_call: TRBJ2-3

cdr3_aa: CSAPTGGYSNQPQHF
v_call: TRBV20-1
cdr3_length: 15
j_call: TRBJ1-5

cdr3_aa: CATSDLLDTYNEQFF
v_call: TRBV24-1
cdr3_length: 15
j_call: TRBJ2-1

cdr3_aa: CASRPGLATGEQFF
v_call: TRBV6-1
cdr3_length: 14
j_call: TRBJ2-1

cdr3_aa: CASSLRTSTSGRENIQYF
v_call: TRBV7-2
cdr3_length: 18
j_call: TRBJ2-4

cdr3_aa: CSAPPTGSTGYTF
v_call: TRBV20-1
cdr3_length: 13
j_call: TRBJ1-2

cdr3_aa: CASSLRGIGTEAFF
v_call: TRBV28
cdr3_length: 14
j_call: TRBJ1-1

cdr3_aa: CASSLNFNTGELFF
v_call: TRBV5-6
cdr3_length: 14
j_call: TRBJ2-2

cdr3_aa: CASSVDWDVTYEQYF
v_call: TRBV9
cdr3_length: 15
j_call: TRBJ2-7

cdr3_aa: CASSLGLGRGQETQYF
v_call: TRBV11-2
cdr3_length: 16
j_call: TRBJ2-5

cdr3_aa: CSAVYNEQFF
v_call: TRBV20-1
cdr3_length: 10
j_call: TRBJ2-1

cdr3_aa: CASSLRGQAGQPQHF
v_call: TRBV7-2
cdr3_length: 15
j_call: TRBJ1-5

cdr3_aa: CASSQGTASTDTQYF
v_call: TRBV4-1
cdr3_length: 15
j_call: TRBJ2-3

cdr3_aa: CASSTLDGYTEAFF
v_call: TRBV9
cdr3_length: 14
j_call: TRBJ1-1

cdr3_aa: CASSSTSRGTDTQYF
v_call: TRBV5-1
cdr3_length: 15
j_call: TRBJ2-3

cdr3_aa: CSARVRGPEINTQYF
v_call: TRBV20-1
cdr3_length: 15
j_call: TRBJ2-3

cdr3_aa: CASSYSGTSRVNEQFF
v_call: TRBV6-5
cdr3_length: 16
j_call: TRBJ2-1

cdr3_aa: CASSQSGQLTGELFF
v_call: TRBV4-1
cdr3_length: 15
j_call: TRBJ2-2

cdr3_aa: CASSLVRGSGNTEAFF
v_call: TRBV7-2
cdr3_length: 16
j_call: TRBJ1-1

cdr3_aa: CSTGSSVYNEQFF
v_call: TRBV20-1
cdr3_length: 13
j_call: TRBJ2-1

cdr3_aa: CAISKAGDVTDTQYF
v_call: TRBV10-3
cdr3_length: 15
j_call: TRBJ2-3

cdr3_aa: CASSPTLQVGNTIYF
v_call: TRBV9
cdr3_length: 15
j_call: TRBJ1-3

cdr3_aa: CASSAPPGADNSPLHF
v_call: TRBV9
cdr3_length: 16
j_call: TRBJ1-6

cdr3_aa: CASSPRGGRETQYF
v_call: TRBV3-1
cdr3_length: 14
j_call: TRBJ2-5